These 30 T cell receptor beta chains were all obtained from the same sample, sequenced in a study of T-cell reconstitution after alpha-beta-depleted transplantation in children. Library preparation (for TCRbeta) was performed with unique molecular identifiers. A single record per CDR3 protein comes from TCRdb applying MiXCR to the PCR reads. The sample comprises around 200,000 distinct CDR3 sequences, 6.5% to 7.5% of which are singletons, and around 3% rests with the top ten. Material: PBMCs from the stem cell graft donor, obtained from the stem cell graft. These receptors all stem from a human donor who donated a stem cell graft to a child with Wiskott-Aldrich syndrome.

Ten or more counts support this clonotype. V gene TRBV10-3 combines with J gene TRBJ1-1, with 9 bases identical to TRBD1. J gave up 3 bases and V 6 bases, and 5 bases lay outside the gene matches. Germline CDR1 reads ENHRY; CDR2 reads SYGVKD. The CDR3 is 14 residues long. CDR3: CAIRVQGADTEAFF. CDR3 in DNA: TGTGCCATCAGGGTACAGGGGGCGGACACTGAAGCTTTCTTT.

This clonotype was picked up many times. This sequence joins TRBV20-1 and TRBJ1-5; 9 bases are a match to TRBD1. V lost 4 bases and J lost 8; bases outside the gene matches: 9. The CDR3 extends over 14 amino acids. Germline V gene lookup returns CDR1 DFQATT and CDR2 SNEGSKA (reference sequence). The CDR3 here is CSAKGQGESEPQHF. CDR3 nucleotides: TGCAGTGCTAAGGGACAGGGTGAGTCTGAGCCCCAGCATTTT.

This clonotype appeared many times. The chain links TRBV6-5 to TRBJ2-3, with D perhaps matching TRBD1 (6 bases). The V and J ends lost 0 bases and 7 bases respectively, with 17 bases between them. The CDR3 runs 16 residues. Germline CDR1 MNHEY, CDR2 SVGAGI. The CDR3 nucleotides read TGTGCCAGCAGTTACTCCCAGGGGTTTTCTCCGAATACGCAGTATTTT. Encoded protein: CASSYSQGFSPNTQYF.

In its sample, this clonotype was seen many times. CDR3 region: CATSDWVTGTGEYEQFF. DNA of the CDR3: TGTGCCACCAGTGATTGGGTTACGGGGACAGGGGAATACGAGCAGTTCTTC. The rearrangement links TRBV24-1 to TRBJ2-1, with TRBD1 identical over 10 bases. From germline, CDR1 is KGHDR and CDR2 SFDVKD. The CDR3 length is 17 residues. V lost 2 bases to trimming and J lost 10 bases; unmatched junction nucleotides: 13.

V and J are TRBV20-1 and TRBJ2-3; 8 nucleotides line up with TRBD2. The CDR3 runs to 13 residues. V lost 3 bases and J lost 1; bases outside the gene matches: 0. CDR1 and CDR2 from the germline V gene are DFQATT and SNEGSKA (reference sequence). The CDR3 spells CSASSGGTDTQYF. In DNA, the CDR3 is TGCAGTGCTAGTAGCGGGGGCACAGATACGCAGTATTTT.

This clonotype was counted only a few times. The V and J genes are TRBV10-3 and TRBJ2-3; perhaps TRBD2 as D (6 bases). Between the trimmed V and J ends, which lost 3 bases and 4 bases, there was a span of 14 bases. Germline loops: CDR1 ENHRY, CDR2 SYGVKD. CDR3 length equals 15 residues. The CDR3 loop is CAISDTGANADTQYF. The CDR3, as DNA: TGTGCCATCAGTGATACGGGAGCGAATGCAGATACGCAGTATTTT.

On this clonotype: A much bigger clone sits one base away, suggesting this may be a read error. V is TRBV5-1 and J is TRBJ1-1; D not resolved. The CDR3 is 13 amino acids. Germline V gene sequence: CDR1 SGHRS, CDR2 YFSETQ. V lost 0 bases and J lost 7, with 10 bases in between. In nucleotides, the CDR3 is TGCGCCAGCAGCTTGGGGCAGGCCTATGAAGCTTTCTTT. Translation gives CASSLGQAYEAFF.

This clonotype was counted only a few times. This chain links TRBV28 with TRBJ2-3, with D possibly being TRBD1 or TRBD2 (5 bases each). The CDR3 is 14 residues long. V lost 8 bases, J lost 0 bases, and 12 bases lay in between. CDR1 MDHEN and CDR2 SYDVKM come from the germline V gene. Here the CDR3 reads CASGPGPSTDTQYF. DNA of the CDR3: TGTGCCAGCGGACCGGGACCAAGCACAGATACGCAGTATTTT.

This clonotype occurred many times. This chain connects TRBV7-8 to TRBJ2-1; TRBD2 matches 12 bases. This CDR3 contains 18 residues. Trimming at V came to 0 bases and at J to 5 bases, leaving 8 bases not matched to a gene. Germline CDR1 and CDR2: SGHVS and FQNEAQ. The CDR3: CASSLAPRTSGKDNEQFF. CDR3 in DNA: TGTGCCAGCAGCTTAGCACCCCGGACTAGCGGGAAGGACAATGAGCAGTTCTTC.

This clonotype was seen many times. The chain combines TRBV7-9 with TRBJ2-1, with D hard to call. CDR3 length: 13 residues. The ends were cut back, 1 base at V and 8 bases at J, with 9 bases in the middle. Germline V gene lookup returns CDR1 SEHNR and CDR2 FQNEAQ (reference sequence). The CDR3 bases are TGTGCCAGCAGCTTAGATGGGTTCGATGAGCAGTTCTTC. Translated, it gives CASSLDGFDEQFF. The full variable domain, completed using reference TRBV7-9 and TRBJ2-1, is DTGVSQNPRHKITKRGQNVTFRCDPISEHNRLYWYRQTLGQGPEFLTYFQNEAQLEKSRLLSDRFSAERPKGSFSTLEIQRTEQGDSAMYLCASSLDGFDEQFFGPGTRLTVL.

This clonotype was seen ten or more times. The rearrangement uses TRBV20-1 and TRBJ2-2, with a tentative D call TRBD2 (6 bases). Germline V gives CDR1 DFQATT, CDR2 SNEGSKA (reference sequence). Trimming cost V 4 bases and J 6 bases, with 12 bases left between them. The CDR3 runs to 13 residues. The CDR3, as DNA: TGCAGTGCTACCCGACTAGTTGCCGGGGAGCTGTTTTTT. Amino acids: CSATRLVAGELFF.

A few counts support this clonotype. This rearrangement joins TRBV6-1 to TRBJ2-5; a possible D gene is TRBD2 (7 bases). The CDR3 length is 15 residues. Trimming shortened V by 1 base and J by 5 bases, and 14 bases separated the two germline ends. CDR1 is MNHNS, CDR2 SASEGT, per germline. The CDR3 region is CASSEGGGAWETQYF. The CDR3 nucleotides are TGTGCCAGCAGTGAAGGGGGGGGGGCCTGGGAGACCCAGTACTTC.

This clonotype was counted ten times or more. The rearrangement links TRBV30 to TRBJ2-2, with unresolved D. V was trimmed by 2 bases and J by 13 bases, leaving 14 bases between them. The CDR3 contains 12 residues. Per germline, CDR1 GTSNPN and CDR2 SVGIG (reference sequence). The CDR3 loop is CAWSFIPTGLFF. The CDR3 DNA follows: TGTGCCTGGAGTTTCATTCCTACTGGGCTGTTTTTT.

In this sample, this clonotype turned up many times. CDR3 in amino acids: CASSSSGRGGDTQYF. CDR3 coding DNA: TGTGCCAGCAGCTCAAGCGGGAGGGGGGGAGATACGCAGTATTTT. This chain joins TRBV13 and TRBJ2-3; TRBD2 matches at 10 bases. CDR1 PRHDT and CDR2 FYEKMQ come from the germline V gene (reference sequence). Trimming cost V 4 bases and J 5 bases; bases outside gene matches: 6. CDR3 length: 15 amino acids.

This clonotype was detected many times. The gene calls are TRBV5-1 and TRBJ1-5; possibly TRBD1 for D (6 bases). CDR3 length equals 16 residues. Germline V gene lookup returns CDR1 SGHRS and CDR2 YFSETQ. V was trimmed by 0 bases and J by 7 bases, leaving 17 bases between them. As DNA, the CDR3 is TGCGCCAGCAGCTTGGCCCCGACAGGAGGTCCGCAGCCCCAGCATTTT. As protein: CASSLAPTGGPQPQHF. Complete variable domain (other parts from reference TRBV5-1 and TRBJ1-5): KAGVTQTPRYLIKTRGQQVTLSCSPISGHRSVSWYQQTPGQGLQFLFEYFSETQRNKGNFPGRFSGRQFSNSRSEMNVSTLELGDSALYLCASSLAPTGGPQPQHFGDGTRLSIL.

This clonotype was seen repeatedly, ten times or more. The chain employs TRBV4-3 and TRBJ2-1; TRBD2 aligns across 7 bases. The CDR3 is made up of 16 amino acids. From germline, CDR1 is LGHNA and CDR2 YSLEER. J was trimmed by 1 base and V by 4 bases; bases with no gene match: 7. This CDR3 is CASSPTSGISYNEQFF. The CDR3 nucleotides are TGCGCCAGCAGCCCGACCAGCGGGATTTCCTACAATGAGCAGTTCTTC.

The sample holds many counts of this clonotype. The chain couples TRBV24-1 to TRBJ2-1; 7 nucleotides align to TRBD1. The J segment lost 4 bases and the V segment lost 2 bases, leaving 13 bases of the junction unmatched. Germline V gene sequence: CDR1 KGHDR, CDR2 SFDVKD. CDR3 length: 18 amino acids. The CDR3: CATSDSPYRDREYNEQFF. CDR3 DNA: TGTGCCACCAGTGATTCCCCCTACCGGGACAGAGAGTACAATGAGCAGTTCTTC.

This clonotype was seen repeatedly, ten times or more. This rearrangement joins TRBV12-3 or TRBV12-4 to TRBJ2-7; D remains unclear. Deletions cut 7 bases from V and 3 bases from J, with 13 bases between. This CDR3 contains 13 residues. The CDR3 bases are TGTGCCAGCAAAATCGACGGATACTACGAGCAGTACTTC. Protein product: CASKIDGYYEQYF.

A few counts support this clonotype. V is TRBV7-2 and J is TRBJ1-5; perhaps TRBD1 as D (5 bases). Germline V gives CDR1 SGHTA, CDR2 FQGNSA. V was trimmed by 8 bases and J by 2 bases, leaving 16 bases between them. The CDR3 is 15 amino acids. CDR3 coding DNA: TGTGCCAGCGCCTTAGCGGGGGACGGCAATCAGCCCCAGCATTTT. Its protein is CASALAGDGNQPQHF. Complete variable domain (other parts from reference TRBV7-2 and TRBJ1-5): GAGVSQSPSNKVTEKGKDVELRCDPISGHTALYWYRQSLGQGLEFLIYFQGNSAPDKSGLPSDRFSAERTGGSVSTLTIQRTQQEDSAVYLCASALAGDGNQPQHFGDGTRLSIL.

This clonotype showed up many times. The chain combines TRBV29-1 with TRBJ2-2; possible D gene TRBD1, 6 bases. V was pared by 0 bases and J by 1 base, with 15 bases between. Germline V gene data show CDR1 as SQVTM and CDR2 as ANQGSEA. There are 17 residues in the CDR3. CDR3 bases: TGCAGCGTTGAAGATTCGCGGACAGAGTTGAACACCGGGGAGCTGTTTTTT. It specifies CSVEDSRTELNTGELFF.

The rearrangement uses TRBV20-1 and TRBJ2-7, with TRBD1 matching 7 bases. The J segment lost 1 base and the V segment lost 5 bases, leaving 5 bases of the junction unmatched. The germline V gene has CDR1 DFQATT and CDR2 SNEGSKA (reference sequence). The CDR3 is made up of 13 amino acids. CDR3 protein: CSALHRGSYEQYF. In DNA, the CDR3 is TGCAGTGCTCTACACAGGGGATCCTACGAGCAGTACTTC.

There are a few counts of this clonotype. CDR3 amino acids: CASSLSIGTGLTDTQYF. The CDR3 DNA is TGTGCCAGCAGTTTATCGATTGGGACAGGGTTAACAGATACGCAGTATTTT. The genes are TRBV27 and TRBJ2-3; 9 bases agree with TRBD1. This CDR3 contains 17 residues. From germline, CDR1 is MNHEY and CDR2 SMNVEV (reference sequence). The trim removed 0 bases at V and 3 bases at J, leaving 7 bases unmatched.

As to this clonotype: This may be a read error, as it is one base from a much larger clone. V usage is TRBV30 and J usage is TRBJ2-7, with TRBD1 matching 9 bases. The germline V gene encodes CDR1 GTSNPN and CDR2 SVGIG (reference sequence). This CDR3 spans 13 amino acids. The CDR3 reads CAWRGTGTYEQHF. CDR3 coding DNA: TGTGCCTGGAGGGGGACAGGGACCTACGAGCAGCACTTC.

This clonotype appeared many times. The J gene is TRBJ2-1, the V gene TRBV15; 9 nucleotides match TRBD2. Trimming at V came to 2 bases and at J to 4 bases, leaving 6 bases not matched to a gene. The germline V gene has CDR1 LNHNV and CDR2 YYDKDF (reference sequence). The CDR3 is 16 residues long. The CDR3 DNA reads TGTGCCACCAGCAGAACGACTAGCGGACTTTACAATGAGCAGTTCTTC. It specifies CATSRTTSGLYNEQFF. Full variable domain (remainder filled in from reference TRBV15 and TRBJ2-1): DAMVIQNPRYQVTQFGKPVTLSCSQTLNHNVMYWYQQKSSQAPKLLFHYYDKDFNNEADTPDNFQSRRPNTSFCFLDIRSPGLGDTAMYLCATSRTTSGLYNEQFFGPGTRLTVL.

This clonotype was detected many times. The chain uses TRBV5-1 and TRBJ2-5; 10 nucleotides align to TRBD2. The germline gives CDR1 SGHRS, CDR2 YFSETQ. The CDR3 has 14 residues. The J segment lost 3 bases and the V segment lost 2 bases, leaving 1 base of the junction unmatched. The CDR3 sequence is CASSFLAGEETQYF. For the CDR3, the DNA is TGCGCCAGCAGCTTTCTAGCGGGAGAAGAGACCCAGTACTTC.

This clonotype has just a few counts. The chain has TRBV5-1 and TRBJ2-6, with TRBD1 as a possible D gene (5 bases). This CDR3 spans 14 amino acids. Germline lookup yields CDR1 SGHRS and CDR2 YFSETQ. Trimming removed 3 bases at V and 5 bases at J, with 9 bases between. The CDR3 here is CASSWADRANVLTF. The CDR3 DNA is TGCGCCAGCAGCTGGGCGGACAGGGCCAACGTCCTGACTTTC.

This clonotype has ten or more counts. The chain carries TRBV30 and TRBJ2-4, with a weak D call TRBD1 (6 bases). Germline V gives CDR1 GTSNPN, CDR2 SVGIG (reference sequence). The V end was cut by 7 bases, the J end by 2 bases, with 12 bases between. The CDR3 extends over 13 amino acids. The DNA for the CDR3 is TGTGCCTACCAGGGGCCCCCCAAAAACATTCAGTACTTC. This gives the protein CAYQGPPKNIQYF.

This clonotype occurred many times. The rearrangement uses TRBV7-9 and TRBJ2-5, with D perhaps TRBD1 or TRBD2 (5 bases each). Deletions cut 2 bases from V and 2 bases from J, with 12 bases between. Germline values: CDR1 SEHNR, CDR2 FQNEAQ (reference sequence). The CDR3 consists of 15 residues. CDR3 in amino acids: CASSLRGVQQETQYF. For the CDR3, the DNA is TGTGCCAGCAGCTTAAGGGGAGTGCAGCAAGAGACCCAGTACTTC.

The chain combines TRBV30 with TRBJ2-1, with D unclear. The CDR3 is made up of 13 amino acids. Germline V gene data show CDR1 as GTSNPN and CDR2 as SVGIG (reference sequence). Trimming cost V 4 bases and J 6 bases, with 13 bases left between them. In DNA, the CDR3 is TGTGCCTGGAAGGGTCCCTACGGCAATGAGCAGTTCTTC. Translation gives CAWKGPYGNEQFF.

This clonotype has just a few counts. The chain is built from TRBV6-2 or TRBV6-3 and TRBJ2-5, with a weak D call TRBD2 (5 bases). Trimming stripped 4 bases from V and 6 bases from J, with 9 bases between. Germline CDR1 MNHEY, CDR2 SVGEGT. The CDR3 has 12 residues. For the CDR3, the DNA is TGTGCCAGCAGTTTAGGACTCCAGACCCAGTACTTC. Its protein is CASSLGLQTQYF.